The 26 T cell receptor beta chains reported below all come from one sample, sequenced in a study of cytomegalovirus exposure and HLA in healthy donors. Clones were sequenced by immunoSEQ multiplex PCR, and TCRdb holds only the in-frame ones, with some missing. The table lists 150,000 to 200,000 clones, 85% of them singletons, with 2% to 2.5% in the top ten. Sequencing was performed on PBMCs. These receptors came from a man aged 25-45 years in good health and CMV-seropositive.

The gene calls are TRBV5-1 and TRBJ2-7, with D maybe TRBD1 (6 bases). Per the germline V gene, CDR1 is SGHRS and CDR2 is YFSETQ. CDR3 length: 15 residues. Trimming removed 4 bases from V and 3 bases from J, with 17 bases in between. The CDR3 loop is CASSVEWGPFYEQYF. In DNA form, the CDR3 reads TGCGCCAGCAGCGTCGAGTGGGGGCCTTTCTACGAGCAGTACTTC.

The chain has TRBV21-1 and TRBJ1-1; TRBD1 was called by the table and not checked on the DNA. TRBV21-1 is noted as a pseudogene. This CDR3 has 19 amino acids. CDR3 residues: CASSHPGGGTGRQNTEAFF. Here the CDR3 DNA reads TGTGCCAGCAGCCACCCCGGGGGCGGGACAGGTAGACAGAACACTGAAGCTTTCTTT.

This clone was recorded only once. This chain connects TRBV6-5 to TRBJ2-3; 11 nucleotides match TRBD2. V gave up 5 bases and J gave up 13 bases; unmatched junction bases: 14. The CDR3 has 15 residues. Germline loops: CDR1 MNHEY, CDR2 SVGAGI. The CDR3 DNA sequence: TGTGCCAGCAGTCTGACGACTAGCGGGGCTATGGTAGAGTATTTT. This translates into CASSLTTSGAMVEYF.

V gene TRBV27 combines with J gene TRBJ2-7; D may be TRBD2 (7 bases). The CDR3 is 15 residues long. Germline-derived CDR1 and CDR2 are MNHEY and SMNVEV (reference sequence). Trimming took off 1 base at V and 2 bases at J, with 12 bases between the two ends. DNA for the CDR3: TGTGCCAGCAGTTTATGGGGGGGGCTCGCCTACGAGCAGTACTTC. It is translated as CASSLWGGLAYEQYF.

V is TRBV6-5 and J is TRBJ2-6, with D maybe TRBD1 (5 bases). V gave up 6 bases and J gave up 2 bases, with 8 bases separating them. The germline V gene encodes CDR1 MNHEY and CDR2 SVGAGI. There are 14 residues in the CDR3. The CDR3 coding sequence is TGTGCCAGCAGCCGACAGCCTGGGGCCAACGTCCTGACTTTC. This gives the protein CASSRQPGANVLTF.

V is TRBV9 and J is TRBJ1-2; 9 nucleotides agree with TRBD1. CDR3 length: 16 residues. Germline V gene sequence: CDR1 SGDLS, CDR2 YYNGEE. Trimming cost V 3 bases and J 5 bases; bases outside gene matches: 11. The CDR3 spells CASSESGTGGRYGYTF. CDR3 DNA sequence: TGTGCCAGCAGCGAGAGCGGTACAGGGGGCCGGTATGGCTACACCTTC.

This clone was observed a few times. The rearrangement links TRBV4-3 to TRBJ2-7; TRBD2 matches at 7 bases. This CDR3 is built from 14 residues. The trim removed 0 bases at V and 3 bases at J, leaving 2 bases unmatched. Per germline, CDR1 LGHNA and CDR2 YSLEER. DNA of the CDR3: TGCGCCAGCAGCCAAGACGGGGAGGGCTACGAGCAGTACTTC. This codes for CASSQDGEGYEQYF.

The chain employs TRBV20-1 and TRBJ1-1, with D tentatively TRBD1 (6 bases). Trimming shortened V by 1 base and J by 11 bases, and 11 bases separated the two germline ends. The length of the CDR3 is 11 residues. CDR1 and CDR2 (germline): DFQATT, SNEGSKA (reference sequence). The DNA of the CDR3 is TGCAGTGCTAGAGGGACAGAAGGTGCTTTCTTT. This codes for CSARGTEGAFF.

V and J are TRBV5-1 and TRBJ2-3, with TRBD2 matching 13 bases. V gave up 8 bases and J gave up 5 bases; unmatched junction bases: 14. This CDR3 spans 17 amino acids. Germline values: CDR1 SGHRS, CDR2 YFSETQ. CDR3 bases: TGCGCCAGGCTACTAGCGGGGGGGCCAAAGGGCATAGATACGCAGTATTTT. It translates to CARLLAGGPKGIDTQYF.

V is TRBV6-5 and J is TRBJ1-1, with no clear D. The V gene lost 5 bases and the J gene lost 1 base, with 8 bases spanning the gap. The CDR3 is made up of 13 amino acids. CDR1 is MNHEY and CDR2 is SVGAGI in the germline V gene. In nucleotides, the CDR3 is TGTGCCAGCAGTGACACTTGGAACACTGAAGCTTTCTTT. This gives the protein CASSDTWNTEAFF.

The CDR3 DNA is TGCGCCAGCAGCCAAGATGGCGGGACTAGCACAGATACGCAGTATTTT. Protein: CASSQDGGTSTDTQYF. The V and J genes are TRBV4-3 and TRBJ2-3, with a tentative D call TRBD2 (6 bases). Trimming left V 0 bases short and J 0 bases short, with 10 bases between. The germline gives CDR1 LGHNA, CDR2 YSLEER. The CDR3 covers 16 residues.

V gene TRBV5-5 combines with J gene TRBJ1-2; D not resolved. CDR3 size: 12 residues. Germline V gene sequence: CDR1 SGHKS, CDR2 YYEKEE (reference sequence). V shed 0 bases and J shed 8 bases, with 8 bases lying between them. For the CDR3, the DNA is TGTGCCAGCAGCTTGGCTCTGTTAGGCTACACCTTC. The encoded protein is CASSLALLGYTF.

The chain links TRBV6-5 to TRBJ1-1; tentative D call: TRBD1 (5 bases). V was trimmed by 2 bases and J by 3 bases, leaving 10 bases between them. The germline V gene has CDR1 MNHEY and CDR2 SVGAGI. The CDR3 covers 14 residues. CDR3 nucleotide sequence: TGTGCCAGCAGTTACGGGGTAGGGGACACTGAAGCTTTCTTT. Translating gives CASSYGVGDTEAFF.

The J gene is TRBJ2-5, the V gene TRBV29-1, with a weak D call TRBD1 (5 bases). V shed 4 bases and J shed 1 base, with 10 bases lying between them. The germline V gene encodes CDR1 SQVTM and CDR2 ANQGSEA. The CDR3 consists of 13 residues. For the CDR3, the DNA is TGCAGCGTTGGGGCAGGGCGCCAAGAGACCCAGTACTTC. This codes for CSVGAGRQETQYF.

This clone was counted between two and nine times. The V gene is TRBV9, the J gene TRBJ1-2, with D maybe TRBD1 (5 bases). CDR1 and CDR2 from the germline V gene are SGDLS and YYNGEE. Trimming shortened V by 0 bases and J by 0 bases, and 9 bases separated the two germline ends. The CDR3 covers 15 residues. In nucleotides, the CDR3 is TGTGCCAGCAGCGTAGCTACGGGGGCTAACTATGGCTACACCTTC. Translating gives CASSVATGANYGYTF.

This clone was recorded only once. V gene TRBV2 combines with J gene TRBJ1-6; D unresolved. Trimming removed 2 bases from V and 8 bases from J, with 10 bases in between. The CDR3 contains 14 residues. The V gene's germline CDR1 is SNHLY and CDR2 FYNNEI. CDR3 nucleotide sequence: TGTGCCAGCAGTGAACCCGGCGCGGATTCACCCCTCCACTTT. It is translated as CASSEPGADSPLHF.

The rearrangement links TRBV4-1 to TRBJ1-4; 8 nucleotides match TRBD1. V was pared by 8 bases and J by 6 bases, with 8 bases of the junction left unmatched. The germline V gene encodes CDR1 MGHRA and CDR2 YSYEKL. This CDR3 has 14 residues. The CDR3 reads CASRPTGGYEKLFF. CDR3 coding DNA: TGCGCCAGCCGCCCTACAGGGGGTTATGAAAAACTGTTTTTT.

The chain recombines TRBV6-1 with TRBJ2-7, with 13 bases aligning to TRBD2. This CDR3 is 14 amino acids long. Trimming at V came to 8 bases and at J to 2 bases, leaving 3 bases not matched to a gene. Germline values: CDR1 MNHNS, CDR2 SASEGT. The CDR3 nucleotides are TGTGCCAGCTCACTAGCGGGGGGGCCCTACGAGCAGTACTTC. This encodes CASSLAGGPYEQYF.

This chain joins TRBV5-1 and TRBJ2-5; 9 nucleotides agree with TRBD2. Germline CDR1 is SGHRS and CDR2 is YFSETQ. V trimming: 0 bases; J trimming: 4 bases; junction bases outside the gene matches: 4. The CDR3 is 15 amino acids. CDR3: CASSLVGSGGETQYF. The CDR3 bases are TGCGCCAGCAGCTTGGTTGGTAGCGGGGGAGAGACCCAGTACTTC.

This clone was observed a few times. This sequence joins TRBV7-6 and TRBJ2-2, with 8 nucleotides matching TRBD1. The CDR3 is made up of 15 amino acids. V lost 5 bases to trimming and J lost 3 bases; unmatched junction nucleotides: 5. Per germline, CDR1 SGHVS and CDR2 FNYEAQ. CDR3 in DNA: TGTGCCAGCAGCCAGGGACAGGATTACACCGGGGAGCTGTTTTTT. It codes for CASSQGQDYTGELFF.

V and J are TRBV10-3 and TRBJ2-7; D is ambiguous. In germline, CDR1 is ENHRY, CDR2 SYGVKD. Trimming removed 0 bases at V and 3 bases at J, with 9 bases between. CDR3 length: 14 amino acids. The CDR3 reads CAISESQANYEQYF. CDR3 sequence (DNA): TGTGCCATCAGTGAGTCTCAAGCCAACTACGAGCAGTACTTC.

This clone has a count of ten or more. Other DNA sequences from this sample encode an identical CDR3 as well. The chain carries TRBV4-3 and TRBJ2-3; the match to TRBD2 covers 13 bases. Germline lookup yields CDR1 LGHNA and CDR2 YSLEER. The CDR3 covers 17 residues. Losses at the gene ends were 2 bases for V and 1 base for J; bases not matched to a gene: 3. The CDR3 sequence is CASSQRTSGGGTDTQYF. The CDR3 DNA follows: TGCGCCAGCAGCCAAAGGACTAGCGGGGGTGGCACAGATACGCAGTATTTT.

The chain links TRBV18 to TRBJ1-1; D ambiguous. Looked up from germline, CDR1 is KGHSH and CDR2 is LQKENI. The CDR3 covers 12 residues. V shed 3 bases and J shed 3 bases, with 5 bases lying between them. The CDR3 region has the DNA TGTGCCAGCTCACCGCAGGACACTGAAGCTTTCTTT. Its translation: CASSPQDTEAFF.

The chain recombines TRBV25-1 with TRBJ2-2, with D possibly matching TRBD2 (6 bases). CDR3 length equals 15 residues. The germline gives CDR1 MGHDK, CDR2 SYGVNS. V lost 0 bases, J lost 6 bases, and 11 bases lay in between. CDR3 sequence reads: CASSEYRSGAGELFF. CDR3 sequence (DNA): TGTGCCAGCAGTGAATACAGGTCGGGGGCCGGGGAGCTGTTTTTT. The complete variable domain, with remaining parts taken from reference TRBV25-1 and TRBJ2-2, reads EADIYQTPRYLVIGTGKKITLECSQTMGHDKMYWYQQDPGMELHLIHYSYGVNSTEKGDLSSESTVSRIRTEHFPLTLESARPSHTSQYLCASSEYRSGAGELFFGEGSRLTVL.

The rearrangement links TRBV5-1 to TRBJ2-3, with 7 bases fitting TRBD1. CDR1 and CDR2 from the germline V gene are SGHRS and YFSETQ. The CDR3 covers 14 residues. The V and J ends lost 5 bases and 4 bases, in that order; junction bases with no gene match: 7. CDR3 loop: CASRLPGGPDTQYF. The CDR3 DNA reads TGCGCCAGCAGGTTACCAGGGGGTCCAGATACGCAGTATTTT.

V and J are TRBV2 and TRBJ2-7; 8 bases are shared with TRBD1. The CDR3 runs 16 residues. The ends lost 6 bases at V and 3 bases at J; junction bases unmatched: 13. Germline assignment: CDR1 SNHLY and CDR2 FYNNEI. The CDR3 coding sequence is TGTGCCAGCAGCGCTGCAAAGGACAGGGAGGTCTACGAGCAGTACTTC. Amino acid sequence: CASSAAKDREVYEQYF.